This is a list of T cell receptor beta chains from one sample in a study of cytotoxic CD8 clonotypes in ibrutinib-treated CLL. The repertoire was sequenced with immunoSEQ multiplex PCR; TCRdb's copy has only in-frame clones and lacks some. The data contain over 200,000 clones, approximately 79% of them singletons. Sequenced material: PBMCs, taken after 12 months of ibrutinib treatment. These TCRs come from a human donor with chronic lymphocytic leukemia. The CDR3 runs from the conserved cysteine through the conserved F or W. Each record gives: CDR3 protein, V gene, D gene, J gene, CDR3 length. D genes are given only for firm matches.

CASSVRAGNDGYTF | TRBV2 | NA | TRBJ1-2 | 14
CASSSPSEQYF | TRBV18 | NA | TRBJ2-7 | 11
CASSFLSGGDQPQHF | TRBV27 | TRBD1 | TRBJ1-5 | 15
CASSGLGQTYEQYF | TRBV6-1 | NA | TRBJ2-7 | 14
CASSEVLAGNTEAFF | TRBV6-1 | NA | TRBJ1-1 | 15
CASRTTGGINTIYF | TRBV19 | TRBD1 | TRBJ1-3 | 14
CASSQPDREGETQYF | TRBV4-2 | NA | TRBJ2-5 | 15
CASSLWTGGNTEAFF | TRBV6-1 | TRBD1 | TRBJ1-1 | 15
CASSEGGEREQYF | TRBV9 | NA | TRBJ2-7 | 13
CASSLMRGTEQYF | TRBV7-8 | NA | TRBJ2-7 | 13
CASSDEVSRTEAFF | TRBV6-4 | NA | TRBJ1-1 | 14
CASSLAWGTNTGELFF | TRBV5-4 | NA | TRBJ2-2 | 16
CASSPQGDTQYF | TRBV5-6 | TRBD1 | TRBJ2-3 | 12
CASSPPSGESSYEQYF | TRBV18 | NA | TRBJ2-7 | 16